What follows describes a single T cell receptor beta chain. What it binds is not known. In TCRdb, the RT-PCR reads were re-called with MiXCR into one record per CDR3 protein. The sample shows about 700,000 distinct CDR3 sequences, approximately 15% of them seen only once. These data come from a study of response to subunit inactivated influenza vaccine. Points from the study as a whole: Each seasonal influenza vaccination recruits few new T cells, the authors suggested.

V was cut by 5 bases and J by 3 bases, with 13 bases left in between. Per germline, CDR1 LNHNV and CDR2 YYDKDF (reference sequence). The CDR3 contains 15 residues. The sequence came from a man aged 45 to 65 who received an inactivated influenza vaccine. This sample comprised PBMCs from blood, obtained approximately 12 days after vaccination. The chain combines TRBV15 with TRBJ2-2; TRBD2 might be the D (7 bases). The DNA for the CDR3 is TGTGCCACCAGCGTCAAAGGGGGGGACACCGGGGAGCTGTTTTTT. It encodes CATSVKGGDTGELFF.